Listed here are 9 T cell receptor beta chains from one sample, sequenced in a study of cytomegalovirus exposure and HLA in healthy donors. PCR was performed using 60 Vbeta and 13 Jbeta primers. TCRdb's table, derived via immunoSEQ multiplex PCR, lists solely in-frame clones and lacks some. The sample lists 100,000 to 150,000 clones; roughly 75% were seen once. The source material was PBMCs. These receptors originate from a woman in her forties or fifties in good health and CMV-seronegative.

This clone was counted a few times. This rearrangement joins TRBV30 to TRBJ2-5, with a possible D match to TRBD2 (6 bases). Germline CDR1 GTSNPN, CDR2 SVGIG (reference sequence). There are 16 residues in the CDR3. With 5 bases removed from V and 1 base from J, the gap between germline ends came to 20 bases. CDR3 protein: CAWGRRATAVQETQYF. The CDR3 DNA follows: TGTGCCTGGGGGAGGCGCGCGACAGCTGTCCAAGAGACCCAGTACTTC.

The chain couples TRBV23-1 to TRBJ1-3; possible D gene TRBD1, 5 bases. TRBV23-1 is an open reading frame, and its role is uncertain. Trimming took 6 bases from V and 0 from J, leaving 12 bases between them. CDR3 length: 15 amino acids. CDR3 amino acids: CASSRQSVSGNTIYF. CDR3 DNA sequence: TGCGCCAGCAGCAGACAGAGTGTCTCTGGAAACACCATATATTTT.

This clone was observed once. This sequence joins TRBV4-1 and TRBJ2-2; TRBD1 might be the D (6 bases). The CDR3 is made up of 17 amino acids. V shed 4 bases and J shed 1 base, with 16 bases lying between them. Per the germline V gene, CDR1 is MGHRA and CDR2 is YSYEKL. In nucleotides, the CDR3 is TGCGCCAGCAGCCTTTCGACGGGGACACTGAACACCGGGGAGCTGTTTTTT. The encoded protein is CASSLSTGTLNTGELFF.

This clone was picked up one time. This rearrangement joins TRBV18 to TRBJ2-3, with TRBD2 matching 12 bases. The CDR3 runs 16 residues. Looked up from germline, CDR1 is KGHSH and CDR2 is LQKENI. V was pared by 3 bases and J by 6 bases, with 7 bases of the junction left unmatched. The DNA of the CDR3 is TGTGCCAGCTCACCGGGGACTAGCGGGCCCAGGGATACGCAGTATTTT. It encodes CASSPGTSGPRDTQYF.

This sequence joins TRBV15 and TRBJ1-2; 9 bases map to TRBD1. The CDR3 length is 16 residues. Germline CDR1 is LNHNV and CDR2 is YYDKDF (reference sequence). V trimming: 1 base; J trimming: 1 base; junction bases outside the gene matches: 4. The CDR3 sequence is CATSRGGGQGNYGYTF. DNA for the CDR3: TGTGCCACCAGCAGAGGTGGGGGACAGGGTAACTATGGCTACACCTTC.

This clone appeared a few times. The chain is built from TRBV15 and TRBJ2-7, with a possible D match to TRBD1 (6 bases). V gave up 2 bases and J gave up 3 bases, with 11 bases separating them. The CDR3 extends over 14 amino acids. Germline V lookup: CDR1 LNHNV, CDR2 YYDKDF (reference sequence). The DNA of the CDR3 is TGTGCCACCAGCAGACTAAGACAGGACTACGAGCAGTACTTC. As protein: CATSRLRQDYEQYF.

The gene calls are TRBV28 and TRBJ1-2; no clear D. V gave up 3 bases and J gave up 4 bases, with 12 bases separating them. Germline V gene sequence: CDR1 MDHEN, CDR2 SYDVKM. CDR3 length: 14 residues. CDR3 sequence (DNA): TGTGCCAGCAGTTTGGACGGCGGGCTCTATGGCTACACCTTC. Amino acid sequence: CASSLDGGLYGYTF.

The chain joins TRBV27 to TRBJ2-2, with TRBD2 matching 7 bases. This CDR3 has 15 residues. The V gene end was trimmed by 6 bases and the J gene end by 5 bases; junction bases not matched to a gene: 9. CDR1 is MNHEY and CDR2 is SMNVEV in the germline V gene (reference sequence). This chain's CDR3 is CASSSSGEGTGELFF. The CDR3, as DNA: TGTGCCAGCAGCTCGTCGGGGGAGGGGACCGGGGAGCTGTTTTTT.

The rearrangement links TRBV5-8 to TRBJ1-3; 8 bases line up with TRBD1. With V trimmed by 4 bases and J by 4 bases, 4 bases remained unmatched. The CDR3 has 14 residues. Germline V CDR1 and CDR2: SGHTS, YDEGEE. This CDR3 is CASSAGQGGNTIYF. CDR3 nucleotides: TGTGCCAGCAGCGCTGGACAGGGAGGAAACACCATATATTTT.